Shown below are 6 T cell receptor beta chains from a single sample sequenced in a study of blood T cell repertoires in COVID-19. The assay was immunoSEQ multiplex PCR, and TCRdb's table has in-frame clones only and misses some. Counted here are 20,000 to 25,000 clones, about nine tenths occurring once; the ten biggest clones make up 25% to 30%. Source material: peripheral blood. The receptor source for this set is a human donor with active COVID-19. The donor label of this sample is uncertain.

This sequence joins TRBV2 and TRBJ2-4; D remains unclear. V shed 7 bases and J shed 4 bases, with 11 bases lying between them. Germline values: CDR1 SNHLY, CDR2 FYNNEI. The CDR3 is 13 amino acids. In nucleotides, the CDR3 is TGTGCCAGCACCTTATGGGCGAAAAACATTCAGTACTTC. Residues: CASTLWAKNIQYF. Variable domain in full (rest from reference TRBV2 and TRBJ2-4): EPEVTQTPSHQVTQMGQEVILRCVPISNHLYFYWYRQILGQKVEFLVSFYNNEISEKSEIFDDQFSVERPDGSNFTLKIRSTKLEDSAMYFCASTLWAKNIQYFGAGTRLSVL.

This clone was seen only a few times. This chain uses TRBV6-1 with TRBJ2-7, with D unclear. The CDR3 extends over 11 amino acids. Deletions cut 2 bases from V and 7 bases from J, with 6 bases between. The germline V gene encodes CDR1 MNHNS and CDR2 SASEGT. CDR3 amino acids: CASSENAEQYF. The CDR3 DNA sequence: TGTGCCAGCAGTGAAAATGCGGAGCAGTACTTC.

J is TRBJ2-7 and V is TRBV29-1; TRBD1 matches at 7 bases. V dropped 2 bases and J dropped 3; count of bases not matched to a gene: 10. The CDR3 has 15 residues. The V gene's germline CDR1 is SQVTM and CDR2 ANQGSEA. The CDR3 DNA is TGCAGCGTTGAATTAGGGGGTTACAGGGGCTACGAGCAGTACTTC. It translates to CSVELGGYRGYEQYF.

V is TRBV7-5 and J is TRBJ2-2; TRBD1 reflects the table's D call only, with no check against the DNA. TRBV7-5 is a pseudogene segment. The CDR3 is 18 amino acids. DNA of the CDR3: TGTGCCAGAAGCTCTTACCCCCCCGGACAGGGGACGTCCGGGGAGCTGTTTTTT. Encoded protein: CARSSYPPGQGTSGELFF.

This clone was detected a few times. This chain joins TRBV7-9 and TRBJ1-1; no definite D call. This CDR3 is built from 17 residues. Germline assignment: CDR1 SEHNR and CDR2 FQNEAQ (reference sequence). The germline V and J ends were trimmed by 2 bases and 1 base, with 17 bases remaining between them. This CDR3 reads CASSLQRRIFQNTEAFF. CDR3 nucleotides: TGTGCCAGCAGCTTACAACGGAGGATATTCCAGAACACTGAAGCTTTCTTT.

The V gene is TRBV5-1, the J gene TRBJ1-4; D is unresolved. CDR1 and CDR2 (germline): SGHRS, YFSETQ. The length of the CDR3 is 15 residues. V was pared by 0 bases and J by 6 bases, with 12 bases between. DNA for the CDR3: TGCGCCAGCAGCTTGGCCGGACGGGAGGATGAAAAACTGTTTTTT. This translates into CASSLAGREDEKLFF.